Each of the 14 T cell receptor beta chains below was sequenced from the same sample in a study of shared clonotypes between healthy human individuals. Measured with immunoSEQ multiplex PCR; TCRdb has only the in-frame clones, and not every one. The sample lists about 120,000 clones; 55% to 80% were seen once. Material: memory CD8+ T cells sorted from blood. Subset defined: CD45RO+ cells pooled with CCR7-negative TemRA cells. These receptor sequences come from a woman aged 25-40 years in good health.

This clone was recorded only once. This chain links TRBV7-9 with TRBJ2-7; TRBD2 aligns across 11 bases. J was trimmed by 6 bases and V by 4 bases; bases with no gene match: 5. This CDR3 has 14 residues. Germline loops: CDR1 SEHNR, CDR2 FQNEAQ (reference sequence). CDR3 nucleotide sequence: TGTGCCAGCAGCTCACTAGCGGGAGCGAGCGAGCAGTACTTC. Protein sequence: CASSSLAGASEQYF.

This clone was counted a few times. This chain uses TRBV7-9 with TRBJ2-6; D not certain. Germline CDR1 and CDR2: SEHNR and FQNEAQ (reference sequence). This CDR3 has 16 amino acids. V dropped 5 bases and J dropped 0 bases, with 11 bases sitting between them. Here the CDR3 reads CASSPRLVSGANVLTF. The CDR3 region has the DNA TGTGCCAGCAGCCCCCGCCTAGTCTCTGGGGCCAACGTCCTGACTTTC.

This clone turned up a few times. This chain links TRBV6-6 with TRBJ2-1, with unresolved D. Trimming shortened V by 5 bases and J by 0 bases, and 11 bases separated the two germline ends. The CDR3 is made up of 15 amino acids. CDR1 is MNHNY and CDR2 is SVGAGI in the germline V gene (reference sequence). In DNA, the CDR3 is TGTGCCAGCAGTGCCTTCCGAGGCTCCTACAATGAGCAGTTCTTC. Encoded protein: CASSAFRGSYNEQFF.

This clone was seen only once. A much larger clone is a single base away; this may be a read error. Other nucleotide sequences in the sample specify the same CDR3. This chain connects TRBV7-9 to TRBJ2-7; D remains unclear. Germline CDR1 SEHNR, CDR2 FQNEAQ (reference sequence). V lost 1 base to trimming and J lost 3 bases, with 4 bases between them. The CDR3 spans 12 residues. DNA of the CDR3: TGTGCCAGCAGCTTAGGCAGCTACGAGCAGTACTTC. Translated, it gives CASSLGSYEQYF.

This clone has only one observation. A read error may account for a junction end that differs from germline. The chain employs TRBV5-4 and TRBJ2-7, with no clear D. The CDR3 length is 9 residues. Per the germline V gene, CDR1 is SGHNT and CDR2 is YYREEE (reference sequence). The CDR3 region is CASSFDQDF. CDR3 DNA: TGTGCCAGCAGCTTCGATCAGGACTTC.

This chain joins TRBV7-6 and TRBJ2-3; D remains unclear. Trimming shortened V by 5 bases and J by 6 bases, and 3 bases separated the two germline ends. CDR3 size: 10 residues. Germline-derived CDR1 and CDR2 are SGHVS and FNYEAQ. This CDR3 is CASSADTQYF. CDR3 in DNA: TGTGCCAGCAGCGCCGATACGCAGTATTTT.

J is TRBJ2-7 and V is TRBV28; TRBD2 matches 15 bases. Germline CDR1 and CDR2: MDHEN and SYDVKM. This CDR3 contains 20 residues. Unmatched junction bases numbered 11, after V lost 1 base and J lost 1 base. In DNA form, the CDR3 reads TGTGCCAGCAGTTTATCTCCTTGGACTAGCGGGAGGGCTAGGTCCTACGAGCAGTACTTC. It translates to CASSLSPWTSGRARSYEQYF.

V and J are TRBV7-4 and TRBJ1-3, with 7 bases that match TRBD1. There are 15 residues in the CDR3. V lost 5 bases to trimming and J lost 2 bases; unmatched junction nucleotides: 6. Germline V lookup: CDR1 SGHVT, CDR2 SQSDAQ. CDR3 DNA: TGTGCCAGCAGCAACCACAGGGGAACTGGAAACACCATATATTTT. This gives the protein CASSNHRGTGNTIYF.

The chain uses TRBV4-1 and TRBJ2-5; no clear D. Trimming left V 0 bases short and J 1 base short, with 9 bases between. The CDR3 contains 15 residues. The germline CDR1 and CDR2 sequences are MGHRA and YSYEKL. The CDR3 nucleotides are TGCGCCAGCAGCCAAGATATCGGCCGCCAAGAGACCCAGTACTTC. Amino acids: CASSQDIGRQETQYF.

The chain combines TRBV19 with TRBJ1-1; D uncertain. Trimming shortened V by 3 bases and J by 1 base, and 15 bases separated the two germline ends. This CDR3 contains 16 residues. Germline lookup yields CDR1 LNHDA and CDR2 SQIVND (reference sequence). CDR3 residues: CASSISPASENTEAFF. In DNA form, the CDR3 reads TGTGCCAGTAGTATCTCCCCGGCGTCGGAGAACACTGAAGCTTTCTTT.

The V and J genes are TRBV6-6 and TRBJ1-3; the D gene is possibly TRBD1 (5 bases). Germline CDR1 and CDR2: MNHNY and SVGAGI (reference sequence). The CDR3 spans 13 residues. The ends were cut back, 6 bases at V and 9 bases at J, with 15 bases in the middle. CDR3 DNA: TGTGCCAGCAGCCGGGACTCGCGGGGCACCATATATTTT. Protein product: CASSRDSRGTIYF.

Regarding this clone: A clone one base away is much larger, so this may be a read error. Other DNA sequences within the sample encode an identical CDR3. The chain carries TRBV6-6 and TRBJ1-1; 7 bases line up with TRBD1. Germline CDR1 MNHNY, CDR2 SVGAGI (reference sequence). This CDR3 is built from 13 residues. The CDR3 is CASSWTGRTEAFF. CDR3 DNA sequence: TGTGCTAGCAGTTGGACAGGTCGCACTGAAGCTTTCTTT.

The CDR3 here is CASSPLGTGRIYEQYF. The CDR3 bases are TGTGCCAGCAGCCCGTTAGGGACAGGTAGGATCTACGAGCAGTACTTC. The V and J genes are TRBV7-6 and TRBJ2-7; 8 bases fit TRBD1. This CDR3 has 16 amino acids. V gave up 5 bases and J gave up 3 bases; unmatched junction bases: 12. The germline CDR1 and CDR2 sequences are SGHVS and FNYEAQ.

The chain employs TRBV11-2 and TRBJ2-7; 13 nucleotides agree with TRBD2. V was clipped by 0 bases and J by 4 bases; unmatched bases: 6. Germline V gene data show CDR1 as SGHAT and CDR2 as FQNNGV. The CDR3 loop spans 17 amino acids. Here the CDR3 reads CASSLELAGGSRYEQYF. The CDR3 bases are TGTGCCAGCAGCTTAGAACTAGCGGGAGGGTCAAGGTACGAGCAGTACTTC. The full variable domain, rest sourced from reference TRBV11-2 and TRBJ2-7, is EAGVAQSPRYKIIEKRQSVAFWCNPISGHATLYWYQQILGQGPKLLIQFQNNGVVDDSQLPKDRFSAERLKGVDSTLKIQPAKLEDSAVYLCASSLELAGGSRYEQYFGPGTRLTVT.